The clone carrying this T cell receptor beta chain was seen only a few times. The germline V gene has CDR1 MNHNS and CDR2 SASEGT. The CDR3 runs to 15 residues. Trimming took 4 bases from V and 1 from J, leaving 13 bases between them. The record originates from a study of lymphopenia after photon versus proton radiotherapy. Generated by immunoSEQ multiplex PCR, the TCRdb table keeps only in-frame clones and is missing some. The data contain some 30,000 clones, roughly 87% of them seen just once; the ten biggest clones take up around 50%. V usage is TRBV6-1 and J usage is TRBJ2-5; possibly TRBD1 for D (5 bases). The TCR was taken from a woman aged 55-69 years with cholangiocarcinoma. Some clones in this sample may be carry-over from other donors' samples. Sample: peripheral blood, taken from a patient treated with proton-based radiotherapy. Here the CDR3 DNA reads TGTGCCAGCAGTGCATACAGGACCTCCCAAGAGACCCAGTACTTC. Protein product: CASSAYRTSQETQYF.